This T cell receptor beta chain was captured by sequencing in a study of identifying expanded T cells in peripheral blood. The study, taken as a whole, reports: Differentially abundant clones: around 1.2 between replicates, 16.4 at around 14 days, 19 to 20 at four. Approximately two-week clone count variance significantly increased as total template count grew.

Germline lookup yields CDR1 LNHDA and CDR2 SQIVND (reference sequence). V gave up 4 bases and J gave up 8 bases, with 11 bases separating them. This CDR3 has 12 amino acids. Data came from immunoSEQ multiplex PCR; TCRdb stores just in-frame clones and leaves some out. This table holds around 75,000 clones, roughly 90% found once. This clone has a handful of counts. What it binds is unknown. The rearrangement joins TRBV19 to TRBJ1-2; the D gene is possibly TRBD1 (6 bases). This TCR came from a person between 18 and 75 years old in good health. The source material was blood. The DNA for the CDR3 is TGTGCCAGTAGTAGAGACAGGCGCGGCTACACCTTC. It codes for CASSRDRRGYTF.